These 16 T cell receptor beta chains originate from one sample sequenced in a study of regulatory T cells in long-lasting Graves disease. Time point described: persistent/refractory GD, antithyroid drugs over 5 years with positive TRAb. Extracted RNA from PBMCs served as the source of the TCR library. Combining iRepertoire HTBI primers with Arm-PCR of CDR3 regions, the authors built TCR beta libraries. TCRdb fed the multiplex PCR reads into MiXCR, producing one record per CDR3 protein. This sample has more than 350,000 distinct CDR3 sequences, with 21% found just once. Source: peripheral blood mononuclear cells (PBMCs), taken when the disease was refractory, from a patient treated with antithyroid drugs. The receptors here all came from a female donor with Graves disease.

This rearrangement joins TRBV7-3 to TRBJ2-2; 10 bases fit TRBD1. CDR1 is SGHTA and CDR2 is FQGTGA in the germline V gene. V lost 4 bases, J lost 6 bases, and 5 bases stayed unmatched. This CDR3 comprises 15 residues. The CDR3 DNA reads TGTGCCAGCAGCTCCCGGGACAGGGGTTCCGGGGAGCTGTTTTTT. It is translated as CASSSRDRGSGELFF.

The chain links TRBV3-1 to TRBJ2-5; no clear D gene. This CDR3 is 12 amino acids long. With 2 bases removed from V and 10 bases from J, the gap between germline ends came to 11 bases. Germline V lookup: CDR1 LGHDT, CDR2 YNNKEL (reference sequence). The CDR3 DNA follows: TGTGCCAGCAGCCAAAATCGGGTCATCCAGTACTTC. Translating it yields CASSQNRVIQYF.

The genes are TRBV5-1 and TRBJ2-1; a possible D gene is TRBD2 (6 bases). Germline loops: CDR1 SGHRS, CDR2 YFSETQ. The V and J ends lost 5 bases and 10 bases respectively, with 13 bases between them. The CDR3 consists of 12 residues. CDR3 protein: CASRREEEEQFF. As DNA, the CDR3 is TGCGCCAGCAGGAGGGAGGAGGAAGAGCAGTTCTTC.

The chain employs TRBV4-1 and TRBJ2-7, with D possibly being TRBD1 or TRBD2 (5 bases each). The CDR3 runs to 14 residues. The germline CDR1 and CDR2 sequences are MGHRA and YSYEKL. Trimming took 4 bases from V and 2 from J, leaving 12 bases between them. The DNA for the CDR3 is TGCGCCAGCAGCCCGTTTCCGGGACCCTACGAGCAGTACTTC. This translates into CASSPFPGPYEQYF.

The chain has TRBV28 and TRBJ1-3; no reliable D call. This CDR3 has 15 amino acids. Per the germline V gene, CDR1 is MDHEN and CDR2 is SYDVKM. The V end was cut by 1 base, the J end by 4 bases, with 11 bases between. CDR3 bases: TGTGCCAGCAGTTTATTTATGGGAACCGGAAACACCATATATTTT. Protein: CASSLFMGTGNTIYF.

This clonotype turned up a few times. This chain joins TRBV20-1 and TRBJ1-1; unclear D gene. This CDR3 has 12 amino acids. Germline lookup yields CDR1 DFQATT and CDR2 SNEGSKA (reference sequence). Deletions cut 3 bases from V and 0 bases from J, with 5 bases between. The CDR3: CSASGMNTEAFF. The CDR3 nucleotides are TGCAGTGCTAGTGGAATGAACACTGAAGCTTTCTTT.

This clonotype has a count of ten or more. The V call is TRBV11-1, the J call TRBJ2-7; D not certain. The ends were cut back, 5 bases at V and 0 bases at J, with 14 bases in the middle. Germline CDR1 is SGHAT and CDR2 is FQDESV (reference sequence). This CDR3 spans 15 amino acids. CDR3 in DNA: TGTGCCAGCAGCCCAGGCGAGGTACGCTCCTACGAGCAGTACTTC. Encoded protein: CASSPGEVRSYEQYF.

This clonotype was detected only a few times. The V gene is TRBV6-1, the J gene TRBJ1-3; D is uncertain. Germline assignment: CDR1 MNHNS and CDR2 SASEGT. There are 18 residues in the CDR3. The ends were cut back, 4 bases at V and 0 bases at J, with 19 bases in the middle. The CDR3: CASSVLAMGFSSGNTIYF. The CDR3 bases are TGTGCCAGCAGTGTGTTGGCGATGGGGTTCAGCTCTGGAAACACCATATATTTT.

This clonotype was picked up a small number of times. The V and J genes are TRBV19 and TRBJ1-1; tentative D call: TRBD1 (5 bases). Germline V CDR1 and CDR2: LNHDA, SQIVND (reference sequence). This CDR3 is built from 15 residues. V lost 3 bases to trimming and J lost 4 bases, with 15 bases between them. DNA for the CDR3: TGTGCCAGTAGTATCCAGGGCCCCGGGGCCACTGAAGCTTTCTTT. It specifies CASSIQGPGATEAFF.

The table lists this clonotype with a few counts. The CDR3 region is CASSLGRAFGYTF. CDR3 DNA: TGTGCCAGCAGCTTAGGCAGGGCTTTCGGCTACACCTTC. This chain uses TRBV7-2 with TRBJ1-2; perhaps TRBD1 as D (5 bases). This CDR3 comprises 13 residues. Germline V gene data show CDR1 as SGHTA and CDR2 as FQGNSA. Trimming shortened V by 1 base and J by 8 bases, and 11 bases separated the two germline ends.

Many counts were recorded for this clonotype. The genes are TRBV6-1 and TRBJ1-5; D ambiguous. The CDR3 is made up of 15 amino acids. Germline V CDR1 and CDR2: MNHNS, SASEGT. Trimming took off 2 bases at V and 0 bases at J, with 8 bases between the two ends. CDR3 nucleotide sequence: TGTGCCAGCAGTGAAAGGCACGATAGCAATCAGCCCCAGCATTTT. Protein: CASSERHDSNQPQHF.

There are a few counts of this clonotype. V gene TRBV20-1 combines with J gene TRBJ1-5; D gene uncertain. V lost 3 bases to trimming and J lost 4 bases, with 7 bases between them. The CDR3 is 12 amino acids. CDR1 is DFQATT and CDR2 is SNEGSKA in the germline V gene (reference sequence). The DNA for the CDR3 is TGCAGTGCTAGTATGGGAAATCAGCCCCAGCATTTT. This gives the protein CSASMGNQPQHF.

This clonotype has at least ten counts. Relative to the germline gene, one junction end is altered; a read error may explain this. This sequence joins TRBV7-9 and TRBJ1-6, with TRBD1 matching over 8 bases. The germline V gene encodes CDR1 SEHNR and CDR2 FQNEAQ (reference sequence). The CDR3 spans 15 residues. The DNA of the CDR3 is TGCGCCAGCAGCTTGGGCGGACAGGGTAATTCACCCCTCCACTTT. Translation: CASSLGGQGNSPLHF.

This chain joins TRBV29-1 and TRBJ2-1, with D hard to call. Germline lookup yields CDR1 SQVTM and CDR2 ANQGSEA. Trimming took off 0 bases at V and 6 bases at J, with 9 bases between the two ends. The length of the CDR3 is 13 residues. CDR3 sequence: CSVEDRTLNEQFF. The CDR3 coding sequence is TGCAGCGTTGAAGACCGAACCCTCAATGAGCAGTTCTTC.

In this sample, this clonotype turned up a few times. The CDR3 region has the DNA TGCAGTGCTAGGGGGGGGGGGAAGGAAGCTTTCTTT. It yields the protein CSARGGGKEAFF. The chain joins TRBV20-1 to TRBJ1-1, with D tentatively TRBD1 (5 bases). The V end was cut by 3 bases, the J end by 8 bases, with 13 bases between. Germline V gene lookup returns CDR1 DFQATT and CDR2 SNEGSKA (reference sequence). The CDR3 spans 12 residues.

A note on this clonotype: This clone may be a read error of a much larger clone one base away. The chain employs TRBV3-1 and TRBJ2-7; D may correspond to TRBD1 or TRBD2 (6 bases each). This CDR3 has 14 amino acids. The germline V gene encodes CDR1 LGHDT and CDR2 YNNKEL (reference sequence). The DNA for the CDR3 is TGTGCCAGCAGCCAATTGTCCAGGGGAGGCGAGCAGCACTTC. Translated: CASSQLSRGGEQHF.